This TCR beta chain was captured in a study of blood T cell repertoires in COVID-19. Study at large: T cells, B-cell-depleted T cells, or PBMCs provided the cDNA or gDNA that served as material.

Profiling relied on immunoSEQ multiplex PCR, and the TCRdb table lists in-frame clones only, not all of them. The sample consists of approximately 220,000 clones, around 92% of them appearing once. Germline V lookup: CDR1 SGHRS, CDR2 YFSETQ. The ends were cut back, 3 bases at V and 7 bases at J, with 17 bases in the middle. The CDR3 is made up of 14 amino acids. Specimen: PBMCs or T cells enriched from blood (not recorded which). J is TRBJ2-7 and V is TRBV5-1; D is perhaps TRBD2 (6 bases). This receptor was taken from a woman between 25 and 40 years old with acute COVID-19. CDR3 DNA: TGCGCCAGCAGCTGGGACGGAGGGCTACGGGAGCAGTACTTC. This translates into CASSWDGGLREQYF.